This entry concerns a single T cell receptor (beta chain). Its recognized antigen is unknown. The sample holds no much larger clone one base away, and base qualities are not on file. The data derive from a study of a mutant IDH1 vaccine in newly diagnosed glioma (dated by TCRdb to the early 2020s). With respect to the entire study: Vaccination began 4-6 weeks after radiotherapy alone, or alongside temozolomide cycles in the chemotherapy-containing groups. Of the approximately 35 treated patients, around 60% were male and 37.5% were female, and a mean age of about 37 years was recorded. Prior to enrollment, standard therapy consisting of radiotherapy alone, temozolomide alone, or radiochemotherapy with temozolomide had been administered to patients, with the combination being received by most patients. Visit V12 was the week-35 safety follow-up and visit V13 was the week-47 end of study. Peripheral blood samples were drawn at six visits, namely V03 (baseline), V05, V07, V10, V12 and V13. For exploratory analyses, longitudinal TCRB deep sequencing was carried out in about two dozen treated patients wherever samples were available. Overall results and qualifications from the work: PBMC samples for TCRB deep sequencing were selected based on availability. Pseudoprogression seemed to be unrelated to changes in the top peripheral T cell clonotypes found by TCRB sequencing. Across multiple MHC alleles, vaccine-induced immune responses were seen in around 93% of patients. The authors noted that analyses of patient blood samples could not be reproduced because of sample limitations.

The time point tag for this specimen amounts to: week 35, safety follow-up. Every vaccine dose consisted of 300 ug of a 20-mer mutant IDH1 peptide in Montanide, administered subcutaneously together with topical imiquimod. Patients received eight vaccinations in weeks 1, 3, 5, 7, 11, 15, 19 and 23, corresponding to visits V03 through V10. Donors had newly diagnosed WHO grade 3 or 4 IDH1-mutant astrocytomas with loss of nuclear ATRX. The samples were drawn from NOA16, a multicentre, single-arm, open-label phase I trial in Germany that tested a mutant IDH1 peptide vaccine in humans for the first time. The DNeasy Blood and Tissue Kit was used to extract genomic DNA from EDTA blood for TCRB sequencing. CDR1 is given as SGHAT and CDR2 as FQNNGV, both from the germline V gene. V has 5 bases trimmed and J has 4 bases trimmed; junction bases matching no gene number 3. The CDR3 runs 14 amino acids, cysteine and phenylalanine included. Just CDR3 DNA is preserved here, 42 bases in frame from base 1.

Receptor libraries were prepared by the immunoSEQ multiplex PCR assay. Rearranged TCR beta chain sequences were amplified with the hsTCRB Kit following the manufacturer's protocol. TCRB libraries were sequenced on an Illumina MiSeq. The original pipeline was this. The proprietary platform of the kit vendor was used for demultiplexing, trimming and gene mapping. TCRdb's version of the immuneACCESS table is confined to in-frame rearrangements and falls short of the full clone set. An unresolved V gene accounts for under half of the shortfall where checked; the remainder is of unknown origin. V, J and clone size are those of that table, while D and trimming were read from the DNA. The table for this sample lists 30,000 to 40,000 clones; 80% of them were counted only once. Approximately 3.4% of the sample goes to the ten largest clones.

This TCR was sampled from a man aged 40-55 years with glioma. Some clones in this sample may be carry-over from other donors' samples. Sequenced material: PBMCs, taken from a glioma patient whose treatment included an IDH1 peptide vaccine. The rearranged segments are TRBV11-2 and TRBJ1-1; 11 central nucleotides agree with TRBD1. The DNA sequence is as follows: TGTGCCAGCAGCACCGGGACAGGGGGCACTGAAGCTTTCTTT. Its amino acids are CASSTGTGGTEAFF.